The 13 T cell receptor beta chains in this list originate from one sample, sequenced in a study of metastatic and nonmetastatic thyroid tumors. Ahead of thyroid surgery, no patient had received treatment of any kind. TCRdb redid the clone calls on the PCR reads using MiXCR. The sample records under 60,000 clones, around 21% being singletons. What was sequenced was blood. The receptors originated from a male donor with papillary thyroid cancer or a benign thyroid nodule (not recorded which). Some clones in this sample may be carry-over from other donors' samples.

This clone ranks as medium-sized. The genes are TRBV6-5 and TRBJ2-7, with 10 bases that match TRBD1. This CDR3 has 16 residues. With 2 bases clipped from V and 6 bases from J, the junction kept 10 bases outside the gene matches. The germline V gene has CDR1 MNHEY and CDR2 SVGAGI. DNA of the CDR3: TGTGCCAGCAGTTACCGGAGGGACAGGGGCTCCCTCGAGCAGTACTTC. This translates into CASSYRRDRGSLEQYF.

The V call is TRBV6-2 or TRBV6-3, the J call TRBJ2-7; D gene uncertain. Germline CDR1 reads MNHEY; CDR2 reads SVGEGT. CDR3 size: 13 residues. V dropped 0 bases and J dropped 0 bases, with 3 bases sitting between them. CDR3 DNA sequence: TGTGCCAGCAGTTACTCGGACTCCTACGAGCAGTACTTC. Residues: CASSYSDSYEQYF.

Note on this clone: Because the CDR3 is missing its conserved closing phenylalanine or tryptophan, this is likely a read error. This rearrangement joins TRBV12-3 or TRBV12-4 to TRBJ1-5, with 9 positions matching TRBD1. The CDR3 extends over 15 amino acids. The V segment lost 8 bases and the J segment 7 bases; nucleotides outside the gene matches: 12. The CDR3, as DNA: TGTGCCAGCCGCCGTGGGACAGGGAAGTTGCAGCCCCAGCATTTG. Its protein product is CASRRGTGKLQPQHL.

This rearrangement joins TRBV6-2 or TRBV6-3 to TRBJ2-7; possible D gene TRBD2, 5 bases. This CDR3 is built from 13 residues. Trimming removed 6 bases at V and 1 base at J, with 10 bases between. CDR1 and CDR2 (germline): MNHEY, SVGEGT. CDR3 nucleotide sequence: TGTGCCAGCAGCTTACTAGAGTCCTACGAGCAGTACTTC. This sequence encodes CASSLLESYEQYF.

At least ten counts were recorded for this clone. This CDR3 is also generated by other DNA sequences in the sample. The V call is TRBV6-1, the J call TRBJ1-2, with a possible D match to TRBD1 (6 bases). CDR1 and CDR2 from the germline V gene are MNHNS and SASEGT. The CDR3 contains 15 residues. V gave up 0 bases and J gave up 8 bases, with 16 bases separating them. CDR3 region: CASSEAGGVREGYTF. In nucleotides, the CDR3 is TGTGCCAGCAGTGAAGCAGGGGGGGTCCGGGAGGGCTACACCTTC.

This clone was picked up a small number of times. In DNA, the CDR3 is TGTGCCAGCAGTTTATGGGGGAGTCCGGGCTCCTACGAGCAGTACTTC. It codes for CASSLWGSPGSYEQYF. The chain has TRBV28 and TRBJ2-7; D is possibly TRBD2 (5 bases). V shed 0 bases and J shed 0 bases, with 12 bases lying between them. This CDR3 has 16 amino acids. In germline, CDR1 is MDHEN, CDR2 SYDVKM.

This clone was seen ten or more times. This chain's CDR3 is CASSLGDRVVFF. Here the CDR3 DNA reads TGTGCCAGCAGCTTAGGGGACAGGGTTGTTTTCTTT. The chain uses TRBV7-6 and TRBJ1-1; 9 positions agree with TRBD1. The germline gives CDR1 SGHVS, CDR2 FNYEAQ. Trimming at V came to 1 base and at J to 13 bases, leaving 4 bases not matched to a gene. The CDR3 runs to 12 residues.

This clone appeared many times. The gene calls are TRBV27 and TRBJ1-1, with 10 bases that match TRBD1. The CDR3 totals 16 residues. CDR1 and CDR2 from the germline V gene are MNHEY and SMNVEV (reference sequence). V was pared by 5 bases and J by 4 bases, with 10 bases of the junction left unmatched. The chain's CDR3 is CASSPYRTGGGTEAFF. The CDR3 region has the DNA TGTGCCAGCAGTCCATACCGGACAGGGGGTGGCACTGAAGCTTTCTTT.

This clone showed up just a few times. The chain carries TRBV27 and TRBJ2-7; D call uncertain. Trimming pared 3 bases from V and 4 bases from J, leaving 10 bases between. Germline loops: CDR1 MNHEY, CDR2 SMNVEV (reference sequence). The CDR3 totals 13 residues. The CDR3 protein is CASSFGPNYEQYF. In DNA, the CDR3 is TGTGCCAGCAGTTTTGGGCCAAATTACGAGCAGTACTTC.

Ten or more counts support this clone. The gene calls are TRBV28 and TRBJ1-2; no definite D call. This CDR3 has 15 amino acids. V was trimmed by 6 bases and J by 6 bases, leaving 20 bases between them. Germline lookup yields CDR1 MDHEN and CDR2 SYDVKM. The CDR3 here is CASRLTSIIEDGYTF. DNA of the CDR3: TGTGCCAGCAGGTTAACGTCTATAATAGAGGATGGCTACACCTTC.

This clone was picked up many times. The chain couples TRBV3-1 to TRBJ2-3; D perhaps matches TRBD2 (5 bases). The CDR3 covers 15 residues. The V and J ends lost 4 bases and 5 bases respectively, with 16 bases between them. CDR1 and CDR2 (germline): LGHDT, YNNKEL (reference sequence). The CDR3 DNA reads TGTGCCAGCAGCCCCTTCGGGGAGATTAAAGATACGCAGTATTTT. This encodes CASSPFGEIKDTQYF.

This clone was seen repeatedly, ten times or more. CDR3 nucleotides: TGTGCCATCAGTGTAACGATGGGGGAAGGCACAGATACGCAGTATTTT. It specifies CAISVTMGEGTDTQYF. This chain joins TRBV10-3 and TRBJ2-3; D might be TRBD1 or TRBD2, each matching 5 bases. Germline V gene sequence: CDR1 ENHRY, CDR2 SYGVKD. V was pared by 4 bases and J by 1 base, with 15 bases between. The CDR3 is 16 residues long.

A note on this clone: This may arise from a read error, as a much more abundant clone is one base away. This chain joins TRBV12-3 or TRBV12-4 and TRBJ1-4; a possible D gene is TRBD1 (5 bases). This CDR3 contains 15 residues. With 6 bases removed from V and 6 bases from J, the gap between germline ends came to 17 bases. The CDR3 loop is CASSNYGQGYEKLFF. The CDR3 DNA follows: TGTGCCAGCAGCAATTACGGACAAGGGTATGAAAAACTGTTTTTT.